This T cell receptor beta chain was identified in a study of T cell changes during pregnancy in multiple sclerosis. CDR1 SGHTS and CDR2 YDEGEE come from the germline V gene. V was cut by 0 bases and J by 3 bases, with 7 bases left in between. This CDR3 contains 14 residues. The method was immunoSEQ multiplex PCR; TCRdb's version includes in-frame clones alone and lacks a portion of them. The profile shows about 71,000 clones, more than 80% of them singletons. Material: peripheral blood, obtained in the third trimester of pregnancy. The receptor's source is a female donor with multiple sclerosis, enrolled in a pregnancy study. The chain couples TRBV5-8 to TRBJ1-5; D is undetermined. CDR3 loop: CASSLDIFNQPQHF. Written as DNA, the CDR3 is TGTGCCAGCAGCTTGGACATTTTCAATCAGCCCCAGCATTTT.